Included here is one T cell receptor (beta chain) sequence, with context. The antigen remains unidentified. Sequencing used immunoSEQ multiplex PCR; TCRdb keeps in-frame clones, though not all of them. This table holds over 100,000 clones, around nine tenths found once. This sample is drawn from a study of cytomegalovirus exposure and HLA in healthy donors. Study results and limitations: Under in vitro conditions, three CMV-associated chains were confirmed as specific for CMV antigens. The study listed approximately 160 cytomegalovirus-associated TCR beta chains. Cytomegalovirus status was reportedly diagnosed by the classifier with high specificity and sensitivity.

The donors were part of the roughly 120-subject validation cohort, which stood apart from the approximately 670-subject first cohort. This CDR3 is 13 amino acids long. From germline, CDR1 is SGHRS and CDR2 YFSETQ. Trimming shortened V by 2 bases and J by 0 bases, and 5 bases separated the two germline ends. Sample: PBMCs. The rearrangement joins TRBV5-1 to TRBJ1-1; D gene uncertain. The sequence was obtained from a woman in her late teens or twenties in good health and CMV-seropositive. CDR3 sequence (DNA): TGCGCCAGCAGCTTTACTTTGAACACTGAAGCTTTCTTT. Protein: CASSFTLNTEAFF.